One sample yielded the 5 T cell receptor beta chains listed below, sequenced in a study of CD8 T cells in ankylosing spondylitis. Via MiXCR, TCRdb re-called the 5' RACE reads, giving one row per CDR3 protein. The data show about 340,000 distinct CDR3 sequences, 20% seen once. The sequenced sample was blood, either unsorted or a sorted T cell fraction (not recorded which). These receptors came from a male donor with ankylosing spondylitis or in good health (not recorded which).

This clonotype came up a few times. The rearrangement links TRBV27 to TRBJ2-1; D call uncertain. V was cut by 0 bases and J by 10 bases, with 10 bases left in between. The CDR3 length is 13 residues. The germline V gene has CDR1 MNHEY and CDR2 SMNVEV (reference sequence). CDR3 DNA: TGTGCCAGCAGTTTATCGATCGCCCTCGAGCAGTTCTTC. It specifies CASSLSIALEQFF.

This clonotype has just a few counts. The chain couples TRBV20-1 to TRBJ2-7; TRBD1 matches 8 bases. The CDR3 is 14 amino acids. Germline CDR1 is DFQATT and CDR2 is SNEGSKA (reference sequence). V gave up 7 bases and J gave up 3 bases; unmatched junction bases: 11. The CDR3 nucleotides are TGCAGTGTGCGCGAAAGCAGGGGGCTCTACGAGCAGTACTTC. This codes for CSVRESRGLYEQYF.

Ten or more counts support this clonotype. CDR3 sequence (DNA): TGTGCCATCAGGCCGGACAGCTCCTACGAGCAGTACTTC. It codes for CAIRPDSSYEQYF. This chain connects TRBV10-3 to TRBJ2-7; a weak D match, TRBD1 (6 bases). Germline CDR1 and CDR2: ENHRY and SYGVKD. V was pared by 6 bases and J by 0 bases, with 9 bases between. This CDR3 contains 13 residues.

The gene calls are TRBV24-1 and TRBJ2-5; no clear D. Trimming took 3 bases from V and 4 from J, leaving 11 bases between them. Germline V gives CDR1 KGHDR, CDR2 SFDVKD. The CDR3 covers 14 residues. The CDR3 DNA reads as TGTGCCACCAGTGATCGAAGTTTAACAGAGACCCAGTACTTC. Translation: CATSDRSLTETQYF.

The V gene is TRBV10-1, the J gene TRBJ2-5, with D perhaps TRBD1 (5 bases). Germline lookup yields CDR1 WNHNN and CDR2 SYGVQD (reference sequence). Trimming shortened V by 5 bases and J by 5 bases, and 12 bases separated the two germline ends. CDR3 length: 13 amino acids. The CDR3 here is CASSKGLGETQYF. DNA for the CDR3: TGCGCCAGCAGTAAGGGGCTAGGGGAGACCCAGTACTTC.